Given below is one TCR beta chain in context. At one boundary the junction diverges from the germline segment, which might be a read error. The sample belongs to a study of blood T cell repertoires in COVID-19. Profiling relied on immunoSEQ multiplex PCR, and the TCRdb table lists in-frame clones only, not all of them. The sample holds some 300,000 clones; about 87% are singletons and the top ten take approximately 7%. This TCR came from a woman in her 30s who had recovered from COVID-19. The sequenced material came from peripheral blood.

The CDR3 loop reads CASREGGLGNTIYF. CDR3 DNA: TGTGCCAGCAGAGAAGGGGGCTTGGGAAACACCATATATTTT. V is TRBV6-1 and J is TRBJ1-3; 7 nucleotides agree with TRBD1. Germline assignment: CDR1 MNHNS and CDR2 SASEGT. The length of the CDR3 is 14 residues.